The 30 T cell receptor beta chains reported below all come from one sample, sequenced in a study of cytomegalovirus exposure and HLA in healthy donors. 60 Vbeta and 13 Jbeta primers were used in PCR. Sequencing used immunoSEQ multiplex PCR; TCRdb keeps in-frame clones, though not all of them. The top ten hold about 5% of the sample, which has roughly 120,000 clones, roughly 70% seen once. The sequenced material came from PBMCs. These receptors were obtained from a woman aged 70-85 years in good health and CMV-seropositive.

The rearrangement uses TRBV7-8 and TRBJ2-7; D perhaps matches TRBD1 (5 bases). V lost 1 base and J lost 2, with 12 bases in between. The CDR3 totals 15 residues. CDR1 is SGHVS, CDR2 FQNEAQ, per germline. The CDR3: CASSLGAGNPYEQYF. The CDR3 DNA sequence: TGTGCCAGCAGCTTAGGGGCAGGGAACCCCTACGAGCAGTACTTC.

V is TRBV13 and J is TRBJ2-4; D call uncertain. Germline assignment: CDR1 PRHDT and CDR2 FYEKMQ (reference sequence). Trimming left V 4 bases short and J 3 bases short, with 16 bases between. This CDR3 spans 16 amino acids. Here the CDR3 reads CASSSYSFVRKNIQYF. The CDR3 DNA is TGTGCCAGCAGCTCCTACAGTTTTGTCCGCAAAAACATTCAGTACTTC.

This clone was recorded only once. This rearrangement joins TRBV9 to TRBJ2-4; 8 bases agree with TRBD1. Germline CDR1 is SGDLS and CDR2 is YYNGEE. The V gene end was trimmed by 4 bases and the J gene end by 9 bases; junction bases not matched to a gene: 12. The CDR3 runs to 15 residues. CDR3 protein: CASSPNRGQGRIQYF. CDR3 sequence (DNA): TGTGCCAGCAGCCCTAACCGCGGACAGGGCCGCATTCAGTACTTC.

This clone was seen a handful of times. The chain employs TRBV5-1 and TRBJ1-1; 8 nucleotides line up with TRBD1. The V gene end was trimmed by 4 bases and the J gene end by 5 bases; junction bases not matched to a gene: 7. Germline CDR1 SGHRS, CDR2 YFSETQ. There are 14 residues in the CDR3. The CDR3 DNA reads TGCGCCAGCAGCCCTGACAGGGGCCGGACTGAAGCTTTCTTT. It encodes CASSPDRGRTEAFF. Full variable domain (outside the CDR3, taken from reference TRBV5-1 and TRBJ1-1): KAGVTQTPRYLIKTRGQQVTLSCSPISGHRSVSWYQQTPGQGLQFLFEYFSETQRNKGNFPGRFSGRQFSNSRSEMNVSTLELGDSALYLCASSPDRGRTEAFFGQGTRLTVV.

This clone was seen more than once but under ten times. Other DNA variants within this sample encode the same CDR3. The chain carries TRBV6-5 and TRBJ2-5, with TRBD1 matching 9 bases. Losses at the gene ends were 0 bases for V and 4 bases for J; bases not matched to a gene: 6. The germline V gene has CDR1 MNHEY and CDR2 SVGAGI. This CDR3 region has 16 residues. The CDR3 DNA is TGTGCCAGCAGTTACTCGGTCGGACAGGGGCGAGAGACCCAGTACTTC. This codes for CASSYSVGQGRETQYF.

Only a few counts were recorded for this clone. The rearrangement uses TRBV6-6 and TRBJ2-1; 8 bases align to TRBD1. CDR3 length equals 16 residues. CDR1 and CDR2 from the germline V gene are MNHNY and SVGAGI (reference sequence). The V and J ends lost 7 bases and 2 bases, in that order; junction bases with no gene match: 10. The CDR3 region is CASIPMGQATYNEQFF. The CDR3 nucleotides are TGTGCCAGCATACCCATGGGACAGGCGACCTACAATGAGCAGTTCTTC.

The CDR3 coding sequence is TGTGCCAGTATCTCGGGACTCTCGAATTCACCCCTCCACTTT. Amino acids: CASISGLSNSPLHF. The chain couples TRBV19 to TRBJ1-6, with D possibly TRBD1 on 5 matching bases. This CDR3 has 14 residues. V lost 7 bases to trimming and J lost 7 bases, with 14 bases between them. Germline V CDR1 and CDR2: LNHDA, SQIVND (reference sequence).

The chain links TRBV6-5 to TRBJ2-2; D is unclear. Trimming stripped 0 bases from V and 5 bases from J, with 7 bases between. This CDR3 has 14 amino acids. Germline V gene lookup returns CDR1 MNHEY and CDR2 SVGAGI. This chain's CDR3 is CASSYSPATGELFF. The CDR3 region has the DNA TGTGCCAGCAGTTACTCCCCTGCGACCGGGGAGCTGTTTTTT.

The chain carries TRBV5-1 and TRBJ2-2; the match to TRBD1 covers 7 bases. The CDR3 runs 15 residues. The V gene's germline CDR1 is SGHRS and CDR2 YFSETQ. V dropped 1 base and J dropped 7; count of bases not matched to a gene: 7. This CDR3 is CASSLTGEDFGELFF. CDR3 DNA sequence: TGCGCCAGCAGCTTGACAGGGGAAGATTTCGGGGAGCTGTTTTTT.

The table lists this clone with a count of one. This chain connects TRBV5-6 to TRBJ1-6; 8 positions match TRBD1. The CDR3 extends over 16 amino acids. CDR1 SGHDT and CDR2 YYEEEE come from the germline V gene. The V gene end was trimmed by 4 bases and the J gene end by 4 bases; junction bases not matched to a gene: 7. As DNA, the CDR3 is TGTGCCAGCAGCCGTGGAGGGACAGGATATAATTCACCCCTCCACTTT. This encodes CASSRGGTGYNSPLHF.

The CDR3: CASSSTGGSFYEQYF. The DNA for the CDR3 is TGCGCCAGCAGTTCTACAGGGGGTTCCTTCTACGAGCAGTACTTC. The chain couples TRBV5-1 to TRBJ2-7, with TRBD1 matching 8 bases. This CDR3 has 15 residues. J lost 3 bases, V lost 5 bases, and 10 bases had no gene match. Germline V lookup: CDR1 SGHRS, CDR2 YFSETQ.

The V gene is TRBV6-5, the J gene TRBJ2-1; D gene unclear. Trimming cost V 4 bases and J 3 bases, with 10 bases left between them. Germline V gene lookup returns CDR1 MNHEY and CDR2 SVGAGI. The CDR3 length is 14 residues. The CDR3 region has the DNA TGTGCCAGCAGTTCACGACTCCTCTACAATGAGCAGTTCTTC. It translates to CASSSRLLYNEQFF.

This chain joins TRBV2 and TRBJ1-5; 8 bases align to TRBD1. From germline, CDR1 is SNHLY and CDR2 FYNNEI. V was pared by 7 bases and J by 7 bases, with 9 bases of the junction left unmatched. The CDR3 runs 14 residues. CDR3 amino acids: CASTGGADGQPQHF. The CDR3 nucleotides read TGTGCCAGCACAGGGGGCGCGGATGGACAGCCCCAGCATTTT.

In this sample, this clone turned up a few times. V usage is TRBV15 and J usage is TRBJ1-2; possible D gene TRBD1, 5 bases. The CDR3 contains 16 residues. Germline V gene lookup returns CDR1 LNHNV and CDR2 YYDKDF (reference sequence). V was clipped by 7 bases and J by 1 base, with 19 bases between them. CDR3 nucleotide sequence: TGTGCCACCAACACCATGTTGGGCAGGGATAACTATGGCTACACCTTC. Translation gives CATNTMLGRDNYGYTF.

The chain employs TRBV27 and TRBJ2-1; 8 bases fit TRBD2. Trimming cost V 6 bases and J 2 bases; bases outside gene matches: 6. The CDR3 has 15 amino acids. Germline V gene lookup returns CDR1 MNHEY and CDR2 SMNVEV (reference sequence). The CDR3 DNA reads TGTGCCAGCAGCAAAAATAGCGGGGCCTACAATGAGCAGTTCTTC. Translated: CASSKNSGAYNEQFF.

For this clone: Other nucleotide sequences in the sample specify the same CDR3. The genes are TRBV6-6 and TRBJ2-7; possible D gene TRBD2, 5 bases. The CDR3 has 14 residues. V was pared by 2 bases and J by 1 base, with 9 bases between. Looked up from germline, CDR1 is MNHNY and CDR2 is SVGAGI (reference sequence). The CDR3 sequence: CASSYGRGSYEQYF. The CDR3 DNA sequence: TGTGCCAGCAGTTACGGCCGGGGTTCCTACGAGCAGTACTTC.

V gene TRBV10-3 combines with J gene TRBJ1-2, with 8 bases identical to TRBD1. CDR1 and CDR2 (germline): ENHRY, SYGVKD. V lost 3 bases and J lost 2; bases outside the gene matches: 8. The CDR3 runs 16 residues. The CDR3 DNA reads TGTGCCATCAGTGACTTTGGGGACAGGAGAAACTATGGCTACACCTTC. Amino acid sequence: CAISDFGDRRNYGYTF.

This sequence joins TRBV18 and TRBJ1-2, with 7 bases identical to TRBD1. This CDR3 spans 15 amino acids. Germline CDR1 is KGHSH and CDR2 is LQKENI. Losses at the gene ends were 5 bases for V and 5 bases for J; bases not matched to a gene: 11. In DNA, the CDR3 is TGTGCCAGCTCAGGGGGATTACGGGACAGTTATGGCTACACCTTC. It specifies CASSGGLRDSYGYTF.

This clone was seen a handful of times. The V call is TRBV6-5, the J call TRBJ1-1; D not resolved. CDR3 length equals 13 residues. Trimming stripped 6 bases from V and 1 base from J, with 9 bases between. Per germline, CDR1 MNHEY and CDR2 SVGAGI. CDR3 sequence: CASSPHSNTEAFF. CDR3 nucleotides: TGTGCCAGCAGCCCCCATTCGAACACTGAAGCTTTCTTT.

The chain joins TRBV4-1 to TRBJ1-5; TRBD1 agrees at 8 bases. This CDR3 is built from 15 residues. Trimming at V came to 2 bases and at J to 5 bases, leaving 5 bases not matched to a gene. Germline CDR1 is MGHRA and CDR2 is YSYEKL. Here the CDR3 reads CASSQQNRGDQPQHF. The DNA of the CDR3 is TGCGCCAGCAGCCAACAAAACAGGGGGGATCAGCCCCAGCATTTT.

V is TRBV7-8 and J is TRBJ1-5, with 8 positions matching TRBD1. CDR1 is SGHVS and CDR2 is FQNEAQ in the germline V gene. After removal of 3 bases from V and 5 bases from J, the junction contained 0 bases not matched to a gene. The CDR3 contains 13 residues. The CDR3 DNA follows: TGTGCCAGCAGCTTGGACAGGGATCAGCCCCAGCATTTT. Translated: CASSLDRDQPQHF.

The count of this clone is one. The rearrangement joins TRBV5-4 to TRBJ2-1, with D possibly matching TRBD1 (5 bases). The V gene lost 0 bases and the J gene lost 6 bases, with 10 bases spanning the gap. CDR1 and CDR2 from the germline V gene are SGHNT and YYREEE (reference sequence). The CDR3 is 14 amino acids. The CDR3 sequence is CASSLGGLLNEQFF. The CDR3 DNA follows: TGTGCCAGCAGCTTGGGGGGCCTACTCAATGAGCAGTTCTTC.

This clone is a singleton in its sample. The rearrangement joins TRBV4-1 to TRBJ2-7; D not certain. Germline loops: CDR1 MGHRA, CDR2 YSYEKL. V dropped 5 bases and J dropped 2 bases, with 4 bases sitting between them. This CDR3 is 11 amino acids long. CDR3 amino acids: CASSTPYEQYF. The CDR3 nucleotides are TGCGCCAGCAGCACTCCCTACGAGCAGTACTTC.

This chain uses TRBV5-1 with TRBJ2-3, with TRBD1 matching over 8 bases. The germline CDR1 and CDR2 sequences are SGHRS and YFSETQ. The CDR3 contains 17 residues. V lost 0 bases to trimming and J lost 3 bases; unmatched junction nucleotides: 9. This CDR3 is CASSLDPPGGGTDTQYF. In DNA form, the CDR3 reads TGCGCCAGCAGCTTGGATCCGCCAGGGGGCGGGACAGATACGCAGTATTTT.

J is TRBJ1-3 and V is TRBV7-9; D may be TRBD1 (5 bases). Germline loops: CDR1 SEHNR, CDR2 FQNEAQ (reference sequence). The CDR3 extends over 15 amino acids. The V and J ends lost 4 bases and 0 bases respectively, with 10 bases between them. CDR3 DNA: TGTGCCAGCAGCTCCACAGGTGTCTCTGGAAACACCATATATTTT. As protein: CASSSTGVSGNTIYF.

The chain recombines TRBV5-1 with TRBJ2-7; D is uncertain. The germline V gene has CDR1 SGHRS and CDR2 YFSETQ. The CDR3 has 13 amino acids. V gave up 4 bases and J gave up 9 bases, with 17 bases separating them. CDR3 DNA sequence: TGCGCCAGCAGCCAAGAAATATCTACGAGGCAGTACTTC. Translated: CASSQEISTRQYF.

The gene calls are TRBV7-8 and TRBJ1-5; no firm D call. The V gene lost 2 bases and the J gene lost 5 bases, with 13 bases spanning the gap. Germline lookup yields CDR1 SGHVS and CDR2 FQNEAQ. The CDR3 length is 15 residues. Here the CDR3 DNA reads TGTGCCAGCAGCTTAAAGTTTGGGAGGGATCAGCCCCAGCATTTT. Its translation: CASSLKFGRDQPQHF. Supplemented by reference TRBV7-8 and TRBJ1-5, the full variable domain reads GAGVSQSPRYKVAKRGQDVALRCDPISGHVSLFWYQQALGQGPEFLTYFQNEAQLDKSGLPSDRFFAERPEGSVSTLKIQRTQQEDSAVYLCASSLKFGRDQPQHFGDGTRLSIL.

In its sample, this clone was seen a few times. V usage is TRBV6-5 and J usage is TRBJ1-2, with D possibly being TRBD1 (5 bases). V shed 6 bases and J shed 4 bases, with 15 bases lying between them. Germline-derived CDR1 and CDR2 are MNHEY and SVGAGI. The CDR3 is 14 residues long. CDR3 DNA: TGTGCCAGCAGAGCAACAGGAGAGATCTATGGCTACACCTTC. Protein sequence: CASRATGEIYGYTF.

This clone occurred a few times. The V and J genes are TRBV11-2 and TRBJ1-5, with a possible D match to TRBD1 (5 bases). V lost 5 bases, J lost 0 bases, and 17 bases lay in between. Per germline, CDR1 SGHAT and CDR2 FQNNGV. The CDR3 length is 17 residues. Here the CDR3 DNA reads TGTGCCAGCAGCGACGCCCGTGGGACTTATAGCAATCAGCCCCAGCATTTT. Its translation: CASSDARGTYSNQPQHF. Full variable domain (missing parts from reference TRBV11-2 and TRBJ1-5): EAGVAQSPRYKIIEKRQSVAFWCNPISGHATLYWYQQILGQGPKLLIQFQNNGVVDDSQLPKDRFSAERLKGVDSTLKIQPAKLEDSAVYLCASSDARGTYSNQPQHFGDGTRLSIL.

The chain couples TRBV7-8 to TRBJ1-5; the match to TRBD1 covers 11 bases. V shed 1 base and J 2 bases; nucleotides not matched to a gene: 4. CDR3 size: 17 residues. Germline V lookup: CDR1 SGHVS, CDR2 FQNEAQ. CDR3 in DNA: TGTGCCAGCAGCTTAGGGACAGGGGGCAGGGGCAATCAGCCCCAGCATTTT. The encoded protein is CASSLGTGGRGNQPQHF.